Each of the 2 T cell receptor beta chains below was sequenced from the same sample in a study of blood T cell repertoires in COVID-19. Sequencing used immunoSEQ multiplex PCR; TCRdb keeps in-frame clones, though not all of them. Of fewer than 300,000 clones in the sample, roughly 85% were seen once. The sample consisted of peripheral blood. The source is a human donor in a cohort sampled during active COVID-19.

V gene TRBV6-5 combines with J gene TRBJ1-1; unclear D gene. V lost 2 bases and J lost 3, with 13 bases in between. This CDR3 is built from 15 residues. Germline values: CDR1 MNHEY, CDR2 SVGAGI. DNA of the CDR3: TGTGCCAGCAGTTACGCACAGACATTTGACACTGAAGCTTTCTTT. Protein: CASSYAQTFDTEAFF.

The chain has TRBV6-6 and TRBJ2-2; unclear D gene. Germline values: CDR1 MNHNY, CDR2 SVGAGI (reference sequence). The CDR3 covers 13 residues. Trimming cost V 8 bases and J 6 bases, with 13 bases left between them. CDR3 sequence: CASGRLSSGELFF. DNA of the CDR3: TGTGCCAGCGGCCGACTGAGTTCCGGGGAGCTGTTTTTT.